This T cell receptor beta chain was sequenced for a study of OX40 agonist ivuxolimab in advanced cancers. Study summary: Patients receiving dose escalation had hepatocellular carcinoma, melanoma, renal cell or head and neck cancer.

Sequencing used immunoSEQ multiplex PCR; TCRdb keeps in-frame clones, though not all of them. The sample includes more than 55,000 clones, about 91% of them seen just once. The CDR3 has 15 residues. V lost 3 bases to trimming and J lost 5 bases, with 17 bases between them. The germline gives CDR1 SGDLS, CDR2 YYNGEE. General study points: At 0.1 to 3.0 mg/kg and by week 6, CD4+ and CD8+ T cells in the blood had expanded clonally.

Notes on this clone: Its antigen is still unknown.

This sequence originates from an adult with an advanced solid tumor such as melanoma, head and neck, liver or kidney cancer. The source was CD4+ or CD8+ T cells sorted from blood, collected in a trial of the OX40 agonist ivuxolimab. The V call is TRBV9, the J call TRBJ1-1; possibly TRBD1 for D (6 bases). The CDR3 protein is CASSASRGARTEAFF. In DNA, the CDR3 is TGTGCCAGCAGCGCATCGAGGGGGGCGCGGACTGAAGCTTTCTTT.